The sequence of this T cell receptor beta chain was determined in a study of CD8 T cells in Susac syndrome. Sequencing of TCR beta was performed on blood CD8+ T cells and on blood CD4+ T cells. Negative isolation yielded the CD8+ and CD4+ T cells, while FACS enriched the TEMRA cells. RNA was extracted with the RNeasy kit, and a quantity of 0.5 to 1 ug was reverse transcribed using random hexamers. The authors amplified TCR beta CDR3 across 54 Vbeta and 13 Jbeta using immunoSEQ multiplex PCR. MiXCR, applied by TCRdb to the immunoSEQ multiplex PCR reads, yields one record per CDR3 protein. The sample contains some 260,000 distinct CDR3 sequences, roughly 84% of which appear only once. Trimming removed 4 bases at V and 3 bases at J, with 23 bases between. CDR3 length: 17 amino acids. Per the germline V gene, CDR1 is SGDLS and CDR2 is YYNGEE.

Sample: CD8+ T cells from PBMCs. The sequence came from a human donor with multiple sclerosis. The V and J genes are TRBV9 and TRBJ2-7; the D gene is possibly TRBD1 (5 bases). The CDR3 loop is CASSPSGSGQLIYEQYF. CDR3 sequence (DNA): TGTGCCAGCAGCCCAAGTGGAAGTGGACAACTCATCTACGAGCAGTACTTC. Filled out from reference TRBV9 and TRBJ2-7, the complete variable domain reads DSGVTQTPKHLITATGQRVTLRCSPRSGDLSVYWYQQSLDQGLQFLIQYYNGEERAKGNILERFSAQQFPDLHSELNLSSLELGDSALYFCASSPSGSGQLIYEQYFGPGTRLTVT.